A selection of T cell receptor beta chains follows, all from one sample in a study of blood T cell repertoires in COVID-19. Sequenced by immunoSEQ multiplex PCR; TCRdb stores in-frame clones only, minus some. The sample has about 310,000 clones; about nine tenths are singletons. The sample consisted of peripheral blood. The receptor set was obtained from a man aged 45 to 65 with active or convalescent COVID-19. Each CDR3 is given with its conserved first and last residue. D genes are given only for firm matches. The listing skips clone size in some rows; elsewhere it reads once, few, many or a size class.

J gene	D gene	clone size	V gene	CDR3 DNA	CDR3 protein
TRBJ1-1	-	-	TRBV29-1	TGCAGCGCTGTCGTTCAGGCGAACACTGAAGCTTTCTTT	CSAVVQANTEAFF
TRBJ1-3	-	-	TRBV5-5	TGTGCCAGCAGCTTGTCGGGCAGGGCGGCGGGAAACACCATATATTTT	CASSLSGRAAGNTIYF
TRBJ2-1	TRBD2	-	TRBV7-9	TGTGCCAGCAGCTCCTCCCAGGCTAGCGGGGGTTACAATGAGCAGTTCTTC	CASSSSQASGGYNEQFF
TRBJ1-1	-	-	TRBV29-1	TGCAGCGTTGGTGAACCCGGGGGCACTGAAGCTTTCTTT	CSVGEPGGTEAFF
TRBJ2-1	-	-	TRBV12-3/TRBV12-4	TGTGCCAGCAGTTTAGGGGCCTCAAATGAGCAGTTCTTC	CASSLGASNEQFF
TRBJ2-4	TRBD2	-	TRBV15	TGTGCCACCAGCAGAGTTCCCGGGACTAGCGGGAGCAAAAACATTCAGTACTTC	CATSRVPGTSGSKNIQYF
TRBJ1-2	TRBD1	-	TRBV6-5	TGTGCCAGCAGTCGCCTGACAGGGATCTATGGCTACACCTTC	CASSRLTGIYGYTF
TRBJ2-7	-	-	TRBV18	TGTGCCAGCTCACCAGTAGCAGGGGACTACGAGCAGTACTTC	CASSPVAGDYEQYF
TRBJ1-2	-	once	TRBV18	TGTGCCAGCTCACTCGGCCCCAGGGCAAGTTACACCTTC	CASSLGPRASYTF
TRBJ2-1	-	-	TRBV9	TGTGCCAGCAGCCCAAGGAGGGGACGAGGGAACTACAATGAGCAGTTCTTC	CASSPRRGRGNYNEQFF
TRBJ1-6	TRBD1	once	TRBV3-1/TRBV3-2	TGTGCCAGCAGCCCAATACCGGGACAGAAGGATTCACCCCTCCACTTT	CASSPIPGQKDSPLHF
TRBJ2-7	-	-	TRBV6-2/TRBV6-3	TGTGCCAGCAGTTACGATCCGGGGGAACCGGGACCCCGCTACGAGCAGTACTTC	CASSYDPGEPGPRYEQYF
TRBJ2-1	TRBD2	-	TRBV2	TGTGCCAGCAGAGAGGGAGGGTCCTACAATGAGCAGTTCTTC	CASREGGSYNEQFF
TRBJ2-7	TRBD2	-	TRBV29-1	TGCAGCGTTGAAGATCCTAGCGGATCTTCCTACGAGCAGTACTTC	CSVEDPSGSSYEQYF
TRBJ1-1	-	-	TRBV30	TGTGCCTGGAGTGTACTACCGGGGGAGGGCACTGAAGCTTTCTTT	CAWSVLPGEGTEAFF
TRBJ2-4	-	-	TRBV18	TGTGCCAGCTCCCCACGGACAGTACCCAAAAACATTCAGTACTTC	CASSPRTVPKNIQYF
TRBJ1-1	-	-	TRBV29-1	TGCAGCGGGGGTCAGGGGATGAACACTGAAGCTTTCTTT	CSGGQGMNTEAFF
TRBJ1-2	TRBD1	-	TRBV5-4	TGTGCCAGCAGGGACAGGGCTAATGCTAACTATGGCTACACCTTC	CASRDRANANYGYTF
TRBJ1-6	-	once	TRBV18	TGTGCCAGCTCACCGCCAGGGCTTAGCTCCTATAATTCACCCCTCCACTTT	CASSPPGLSSYNSPLHF
TRBJ2-1	-	-	TRBV16	TGTGCCAGCAGCCAAAGGGGCAGCTCCTACAATGAGCAGTTCTTC	CASSQRGSSYNEQFF
TRBJ2-2	TRBD2	-	TRBV7-2	TGTGCCAGCAGCCCCGGGACTAGCCGGGCCGGGGAGCTGTTTTTT	CASSPGTSRAGELFF
TRBJ2-7	TRBD1	-	TRBV5-1	TGCGCCAGCAGCTTGACCACAGGGGGATCATCCTACGAGCAGTACTTC	CASSLTTGGSSYEQYF
TRBJ2-2	-	-	TRBV18	TGTGCCAGCTCACCGAGTGAAATTGTCGGGGAGCTGTTTTTT	CASSPSEIVGELFF
TRBJ2-7	-	-	TRBV6-1	TGTGCCAGCAGTGAACACTCTCGCGGGGACCCCTACGAGCAGTACTTC	CASSEHSRGDPYEQYF
TRBJ1-2	-	-	TRBV11-2	TGTGCCAGCAGCTCCGCGGGGTACACATCCTGGGGCTACACCTTC	CASSSAGYTSWGYTF
TRBJ1-4	-	once	TRBV25-1	TGTGCCAGCAGTCCTCTGGACTTACCTAATGAAAAACTGTTTTTT	CASSPLDLPNEKLFF
TRBJ1-4	TRBD1	once	TRBV2	TGTGCCAAGAGGACAGGGAGGAATGAAAAACTGTTTTTT	CAKRTGRNEKLFF
TRBJ2-1	-	-	TRBV9	TGTGCCAGCAGCGCGCGAGGGGGAAATGAGCAGTTCTTC	CASSARGGNEQFF
TRBJ1-5	-	-	TRBV7-9	TGTGCCAGCAGCTCAGGGGTTAGCAATCAGCCCCAGCATTTT	CASSSGVSNQPQHF
TRBJ1-1	-	-	TRBV12-3/TRBV12-4	TGTGCCAGCAGACAAGGGGCTACTGAAGCTTTCTTT	CASRQGATEAFF
TRBJ2-3	-	-	TRBV7-3	TGTGCCAGCAGCAGTGCTATGGCAGATACGCAGTATTTT	CASSSAMADTQYF
TRBJ2-5	TRBD2	-	TRBV5-4	TGTGCCAGCAAACCTAGCGGGGGAGAGACCCAGTACTTC	CASKPSGGETQYF
TRBJ1-2	-	once	TRBV4-1	TGCGCCAGCAGCCCATCTAGCCTTAACTATGGCTACACCTTC	CASSPSSLNYGYTF
TRBJ2-1	TRBD2	-	TRBV5-4	TGTGCCAGCAGCTCCCGGACTAGCGGGGACAATGAGCAGTTCTTC	CASSSRTSGDNEQFF
TRBJ1-2	-	-	TRBV7-9	TGTGCCAGCAGCCCACAACATCTTAACTATGGCTACACCTTC	CASSPQHLNYGYTF
TRBJ1-3	TRBD1	-	TRBV6-2/TRBV6-3	TGTGCCAGCAGTTACGACAGGGGAAGCTCTGGAAACACCATATATTTT	CASSYDRGSSGNTIYF
TRBJ2-1	TRBD2	-	TRBV7-2	TGTGCCAGCAGCTTTCATGCGGCCGGGAGGCTCTACAATGAGCAGTTCTTC	CASSFHAAGRLYNEQFF
TRBJ2-1	TRBD1	-	TRBV18	TGTGCCAGCTCACCAAGGGACAGGGGTGAGCAGTTCTTC	CASSPRDRGEQFF
TRBJ2-5	-	few	TRBV5-1	TGCGCCAGCAGCTTGGCCCCGGAGGGTGGAGAGACCCAGTACTTC	CASSLAPEGGETQYF
TRBJ2-1	-	-	TRBV7-2	TGTGCCAGCAGCTTAGCGTCAGGAAGATACAGCTCCTACAATGAGCAGTTCTTC	CASSLASGRYSSYNEQFF